This T cell receptor (beta chain) was captured in a study of blood T cell repertoires in COVID-19. Study-level background: Sites across the United States, Italy and Spain contributed samples from acute and convalescent COVID-19. Sample material is recorded as cDNA or gDNA derived from T cells, B-cell-depleted T cells, or PBMCs.

Per the study methods: Reference gene primer amplification gave nucleated cell count estimates. Using immunoSEQ multiplex PCR, the repertoire was profiled, and TCRdb retains in-frame clones only, with some absent. Clone size and V and J calls were adopted from that table, with D and trimming inferred from the DNA. The sample contains about 190,000 clones, roughly four fifths of which appear only once. The material sequenced was peripheral blood. The sequence was obtained from a woman aged 40 to 50 with acute or convalescent COVID-19.

The CDR3 DNA is TGTGCCAGCAGCAGCGGGGGCTGGGGCTATGGCTACACCTTC. Its protein product is CASSSGGWGYGYTF. The V gene is TRBV7-9, the J gene TRBJ1-2, with D perhaps TRBD1 (6 bases). V dropped 5 bases and J dropped 4 bases, with 14 bases sitting between them. CDR1 and CDR2 (germline): SEHNR, FQNEAQ (reference sequence). The CDR3 length is 14 residues. Filled out from reference TRBV7-9 and TRBJ1-2, the complete variable domain reads DTGVSQNPRHKITKRGQNVTFRCDPISEHNRLYWYRQTLGQGPEFLTYFQNEAQLEKSRLLSDRFSAERPKGSFSTLEIQRTEQGDSAMYLCASSSGGWGYGYTFGSGTRLTVV.